Detailed here is one TCR beta chain. Only in-frame clones appear in the TCRdb table, and some are missing; sequencing was by immunoSEQ multiplex PCR. Of over 45,000 clones in the sample, 75% to 85% were seen once. These data are taken from a study of blood T cell repertoires in COVID-19. About the study: T cells, B-cell-depleted T cells, or PBMCs supplied cDNA or gDNA.

Trimming took off 7 bases at V and 3 bases at J, with 12 bases between the two ends. The CDR3 consists of 13 residues. CDR1 and CDR2 from the germline V gene are SNHLY and FYNNEI. This chain connects TRBV2 to TRBJ1-2, with no clear D. The sequenced material came from peripheral blood. The sequence was obtained from a man aged 40-49 years with acute or convalescent COVID-19. CDR3 bases: TGTGCCAGCATAGGCGGGATGGACTATGGCTACACCTTC. It yields the protein CASIGGMDYGYTF.